The sequence of this T cell receptor beta chain was determined in a study of T cell responses to AZD1222 COVID-19 vaccine. The CDR3 extends over 16 amino acids. Germline V gives CDR1 SGDLS, CDR2 YYNGEE. Trimming shortened V by 3 bases and J by 0 bases, and 12 bases separated the two germline ends. Measured with immunoSEQ multiplex PCR; TCRdb has only the in-frame clones, and not every one. This table holds 95,000 to 100,000 clones, about 86% found once. The sample was peripheral blood, taken on day 0 of AZD1222 vaccination. The clonotype originates from an adult in good health. This chain uses TRBV9 with TRBJ2-2; the D gene is possibly TRBD2 (6 bases). The CDR3: CASSAAGSSNTGELFF. The CDR3 region has the DNA TGTGCCAGCAGCGCCGCGGGATCGTCGAACACCGGGGAGCTGTTTTTT. Complete variable domain (other parts from reference TRBV9 and TRBJ2-2): DSGVTQTPKHLITATGQRVTLRCSPRSGDLSVYWYQQSLDQGLQFLIQYYNGEERAKGNILERFSAQQFPDLHSELNLSSLELGDSALYFCASSAAGSSNTGELFFGEGSRLTVL.